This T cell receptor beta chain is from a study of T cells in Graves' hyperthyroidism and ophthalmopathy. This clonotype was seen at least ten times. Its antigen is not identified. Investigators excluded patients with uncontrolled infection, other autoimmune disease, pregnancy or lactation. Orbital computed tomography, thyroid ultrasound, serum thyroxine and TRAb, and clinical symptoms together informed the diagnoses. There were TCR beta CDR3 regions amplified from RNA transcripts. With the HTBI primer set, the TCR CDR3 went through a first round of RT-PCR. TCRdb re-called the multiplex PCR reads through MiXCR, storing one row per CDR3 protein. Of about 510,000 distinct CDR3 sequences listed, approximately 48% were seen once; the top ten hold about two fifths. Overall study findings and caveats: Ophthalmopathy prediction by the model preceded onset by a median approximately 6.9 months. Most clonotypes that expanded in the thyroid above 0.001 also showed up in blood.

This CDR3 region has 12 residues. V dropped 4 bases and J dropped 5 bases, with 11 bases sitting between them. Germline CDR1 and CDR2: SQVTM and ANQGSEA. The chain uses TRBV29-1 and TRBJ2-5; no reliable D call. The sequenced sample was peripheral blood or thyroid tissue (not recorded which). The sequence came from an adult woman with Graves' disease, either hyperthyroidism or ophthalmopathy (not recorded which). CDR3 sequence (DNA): TGCAGCGTTGTAAGGGATCGGGAGACCCAGTACTTC. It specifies CSVVRDRETQYF.